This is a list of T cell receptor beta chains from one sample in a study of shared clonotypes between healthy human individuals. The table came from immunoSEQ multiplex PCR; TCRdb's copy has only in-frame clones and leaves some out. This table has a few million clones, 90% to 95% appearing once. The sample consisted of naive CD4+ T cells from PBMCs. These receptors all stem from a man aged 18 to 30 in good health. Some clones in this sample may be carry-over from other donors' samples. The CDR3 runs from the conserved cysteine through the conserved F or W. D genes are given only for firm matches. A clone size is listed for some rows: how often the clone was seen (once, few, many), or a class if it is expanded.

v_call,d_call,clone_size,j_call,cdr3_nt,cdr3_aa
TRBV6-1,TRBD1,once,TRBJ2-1,TGTGCCAACTCGGGACAGGCAGGCTATGAGCAGTTCTTC,CANSGQAGYEQFF
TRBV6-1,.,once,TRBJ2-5,TGTGCCAGCAGTGAACTTAACAGGAGGGGCCAAGAGACCCAGTACTTC,CASSELNRRGQETQYF
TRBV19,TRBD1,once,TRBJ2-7,TGTGCCAGTAGCAACCGGGACAGGGGCTCCTACGAGCAGTACTTC,CASSNRDRGSYEQYF
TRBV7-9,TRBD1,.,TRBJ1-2,TGTGCCAGCAGCCCAGCCGGGACAGGGGGGTCCCTAGTTGGCTACACCTTC,CASSPAGTGGSLVGYTF
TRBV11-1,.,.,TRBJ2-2,TGTGCCAGCAGCTTAGATAGGGATCCCGGGGAGCTGTTTTTT,CASSLDRDPGELFF
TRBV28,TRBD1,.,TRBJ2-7,TGTGCCAGCAGTTACGCGGCCAGGGGGACAGGGGCATCCTACGAGCAGTACTTC,CASSYAARGTGASYEQYF
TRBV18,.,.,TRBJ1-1,TGTGCCAGCTCACCAGGAACATGGAACACTGAAGCTTTCTTT,CASSPGTWNTEAFF
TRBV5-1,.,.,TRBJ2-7,TGCGCCAGCAGCCCATATCAAACCAGCATGCAGCAGTACTTC,CASSPYQTSMQQYF
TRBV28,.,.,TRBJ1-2,TGTGCCAGCAGTTTCCCACAGGGAGTCAACTATGGCTACACCTTC,CASSFPQGVNYGYTF
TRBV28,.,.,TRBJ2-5,TGTGCCAGCAGCCCTAGGGACGCCCAGTACTTC,CASSPRDAQYF
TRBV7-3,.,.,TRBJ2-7,TGTGCCAGCAGCTTAACGGGACACCCAACTCCCTACGAGCAGTACTTC,CASSLTGHPTPYEQYF
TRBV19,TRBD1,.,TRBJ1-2,TGTGCCAGTAGTACTCAGACAGGGGGCGGCTATGGCTACACCTTC,CASSTQTGGGYGYTF
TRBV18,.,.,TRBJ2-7,TGTGCCAGCTCACCAGGAGTCTCCTACGAGCAGTACTTC,CASSPGVSYEQYF
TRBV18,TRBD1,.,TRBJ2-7,TGTGCCAGCTCAAGGACAGGACACTCTTCCTACGAGCAGTACTTC,CASSRTGHSSYEQYF
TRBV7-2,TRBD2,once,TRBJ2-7,TGTGCCAGCAGCCCCCTGGGAGGGCAGCGGGAGGCCTACGAGCAGTACTTC,CASSPLGGQREAYEQYF
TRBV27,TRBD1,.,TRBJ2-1,TGTGCCAGCAGTTTATTTCCCCCGGGACAGGGACCGGGCGATGAGCAGTTCTTC,CASSLFPPGQGPGDEQFF
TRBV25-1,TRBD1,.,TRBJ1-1,TGTGCCAGCAGTGAAAGGGGGCCCACTGAAGCTTTCTTT,CASSERGPTEAFF
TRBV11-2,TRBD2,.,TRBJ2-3,TGTGCCAGCAGTCGCCCTAGGGTTAGCGGGAGGGCGGGGACAGATACGCAGTATTTT,CASSRPRVSGRAGTDTQYF
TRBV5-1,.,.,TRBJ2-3,TGCGCCAGCAGCTCCTTCGAGGGCACAGATACGCAGTATTTT,CASSSFEGTDTQYF
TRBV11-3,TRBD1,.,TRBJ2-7,TGTGCCAGCAGCCCCGGGACAGGGGCAGACTACGAGCAGTACTTC,CASSPGTGADYEQYF
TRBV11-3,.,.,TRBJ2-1,TGTGCCAGCAGCCATAGAAGCGGGTCGAATGAGCAGTTCTTC,CASSHRSGSNEQFF
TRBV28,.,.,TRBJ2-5,TGTGCCACCCGTTCACCCGGACAATTTCGAGAGACCCAGTACTTC,CATRSPGQFRETQYF
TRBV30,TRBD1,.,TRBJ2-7,TGTGCCTGGAGTCGAGGAACAGGGGGCTCCTACGAGCAGTACTTC,CAWSRGTGGSYEQYF
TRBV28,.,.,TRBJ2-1,TGTGCCAGCAGTTTACTCCCACCGGGGGGCGCTGAGCAGTTCTTC,CASSLLPPGGAEQFF
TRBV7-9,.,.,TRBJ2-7,TGTGCCAGCAGCGACTTAAATGGCAGGGAGTCCTACGAGCAGTACTTC,CASSDLNGRESYEQYF
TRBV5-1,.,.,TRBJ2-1,TGCGCCAGCAGCTTGGGACTGACTTACAATGAGCAGTTCTTC,CASSLGLTYNEQFF
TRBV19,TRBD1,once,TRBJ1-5,TGTGCCAGTAGTTACAGGGGCGGGGGGCAGCCCCAGCATTTT,CASSYRGGGQPQHF
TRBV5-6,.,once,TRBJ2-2,TGTGCCAGCAGCCCGAACAGGGTGAGAGCCGGGGAGCTGTTTTTT,CASSPNRVRAGELFF
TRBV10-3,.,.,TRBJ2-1,TGTGCCATCAGACAAGAAGACAGGATCAATGAGCAGTTCTTC,CAIRQEDRINEQFF
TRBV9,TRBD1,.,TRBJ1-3,TGTGCCAGCAGCGTAGGCGGGGGACAGTCTGGAAACACCATATATTTT,CASSVGGGQSGNTIYF
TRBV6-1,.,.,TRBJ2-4,TGTGCCAGCAGGGGGGGTATTCGCGCCAAAAACATTCAGTACTTC,CASRGGIRAKNIQYF
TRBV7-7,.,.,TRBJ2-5,TGTGCCAGTTCCCCACGGCTGTTCGGGGAGACCCAGTACTTC,CASSPRLFGETQYF
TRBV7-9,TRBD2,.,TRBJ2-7,TGTGCCAGCAGTTTTCCCGGGGGGTCCCAGTACTTC,CASSFPGGSQYF
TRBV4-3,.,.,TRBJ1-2,TGCGCCAGCAGCCAGATGCAGCATAACTATGGCTACACCTTC,CASSQMQHNYGYTF
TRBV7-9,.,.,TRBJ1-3,TGTGCCAGCAGCGGCTCTGTGGGAAACACCATATATTTT,CASSGSVGNTIYF
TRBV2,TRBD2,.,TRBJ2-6,TGTGCCAGCAGTGCGCGGCTAGCGGGCTCTGGGGCCAACGTCCTGACTTTC,CASSARLAGSGANVLTF
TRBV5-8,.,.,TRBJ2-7,TGTGCCAGCACTAAAACGGCTAGCGTTTCCCACGAGCAGTACTTC,CASTKTASVSHEQYF
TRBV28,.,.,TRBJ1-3,TGTGCCAGCAGTTCCAATACCTGGGGATCCCCCGACACCATATATTTT,CASSSNTWGSPDTIYF
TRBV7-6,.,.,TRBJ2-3,TGTGCCAGCAGCTTAGCGGGGGGCACAGATACGCAGTATTTT,CASSLAGGTDTQYF
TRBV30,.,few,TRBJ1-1,TGTGCCTGGAGCCTGACAGCTGAAGCTTTCTTT,CAWSLTAEAFF
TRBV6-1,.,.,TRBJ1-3,TGTGCCAGCAGCGGAGCCGGCTCTGGAAACACCATATATTTT,CASSGAGSGNTIYF
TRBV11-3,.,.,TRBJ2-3,TGTGCCAGCAGCTTAGCGTCGGGGGTCACAGATACGCAGTATTTT,CASSLASGVTDTQYF
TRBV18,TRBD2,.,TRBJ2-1,TGTGCCAGCTCGCAGACTAGCGGGAGGGCCTATGAGCAGTTCTTC,CASSQTSGRAYEQFF
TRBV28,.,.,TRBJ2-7,TGTGCCAGCACCTCTTCGGGGTACGAGCAGTACTTC,CASTSSGYEQYF
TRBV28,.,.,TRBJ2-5,TGTGCCAGCAGGGGTTCAGGTGTAGGGTCCCAGACCCAGTACTTC,CASRGSGVGSQTQYF
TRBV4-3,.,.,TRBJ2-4,TGCGCCAGCAGCCAAGATCACCCGAGCATTCAGTACTTC,CASSQDHPSIQYF